This T cell receptor beta chain was recorded in a study of CD8 T cells in ankylosing spondylitis. TCRdb ran MiXCR on the 5' RACE reads and lists one entry per CDR3 protein. In the table there are about 130,000 distinct CDR3 sequences, approximately 10% of which are singletons. This CDR3 is built from 12 residues. CDR1 KGHSH and CDR2 LQKENI come from the germline V gene. V lost 2 bases, J lost 4 bases, and 6 bases lay in between. Ten or more counts support this clonotype. Its specificity is unknown. Study-wide points: Reactive arthritis synovial fluid and blood previously showed some of these motif variants. What appeared characteristic of ankylosing spondylitis blood was a TCR beta motif of 7 or 8 highly homologous variants. Significant enrichment of disease-linked clones was reportedly seen in matched ankylosing spondylitis synovial fluid.

The sample comprised blood, either unsorted or a sorted T cell fraction (not recorded which). The chain carries TRBV18 and TRBJ2-7; D not resolved. This receptor was taken from a male donor with ankylosing spondylitis or in good health (not recorded which). CDR3 bases: TGTGCCAGCTCACCAATTAAATACGAGCAGTACTTC. Amino acid sequence: CASSPIKYEQYF.